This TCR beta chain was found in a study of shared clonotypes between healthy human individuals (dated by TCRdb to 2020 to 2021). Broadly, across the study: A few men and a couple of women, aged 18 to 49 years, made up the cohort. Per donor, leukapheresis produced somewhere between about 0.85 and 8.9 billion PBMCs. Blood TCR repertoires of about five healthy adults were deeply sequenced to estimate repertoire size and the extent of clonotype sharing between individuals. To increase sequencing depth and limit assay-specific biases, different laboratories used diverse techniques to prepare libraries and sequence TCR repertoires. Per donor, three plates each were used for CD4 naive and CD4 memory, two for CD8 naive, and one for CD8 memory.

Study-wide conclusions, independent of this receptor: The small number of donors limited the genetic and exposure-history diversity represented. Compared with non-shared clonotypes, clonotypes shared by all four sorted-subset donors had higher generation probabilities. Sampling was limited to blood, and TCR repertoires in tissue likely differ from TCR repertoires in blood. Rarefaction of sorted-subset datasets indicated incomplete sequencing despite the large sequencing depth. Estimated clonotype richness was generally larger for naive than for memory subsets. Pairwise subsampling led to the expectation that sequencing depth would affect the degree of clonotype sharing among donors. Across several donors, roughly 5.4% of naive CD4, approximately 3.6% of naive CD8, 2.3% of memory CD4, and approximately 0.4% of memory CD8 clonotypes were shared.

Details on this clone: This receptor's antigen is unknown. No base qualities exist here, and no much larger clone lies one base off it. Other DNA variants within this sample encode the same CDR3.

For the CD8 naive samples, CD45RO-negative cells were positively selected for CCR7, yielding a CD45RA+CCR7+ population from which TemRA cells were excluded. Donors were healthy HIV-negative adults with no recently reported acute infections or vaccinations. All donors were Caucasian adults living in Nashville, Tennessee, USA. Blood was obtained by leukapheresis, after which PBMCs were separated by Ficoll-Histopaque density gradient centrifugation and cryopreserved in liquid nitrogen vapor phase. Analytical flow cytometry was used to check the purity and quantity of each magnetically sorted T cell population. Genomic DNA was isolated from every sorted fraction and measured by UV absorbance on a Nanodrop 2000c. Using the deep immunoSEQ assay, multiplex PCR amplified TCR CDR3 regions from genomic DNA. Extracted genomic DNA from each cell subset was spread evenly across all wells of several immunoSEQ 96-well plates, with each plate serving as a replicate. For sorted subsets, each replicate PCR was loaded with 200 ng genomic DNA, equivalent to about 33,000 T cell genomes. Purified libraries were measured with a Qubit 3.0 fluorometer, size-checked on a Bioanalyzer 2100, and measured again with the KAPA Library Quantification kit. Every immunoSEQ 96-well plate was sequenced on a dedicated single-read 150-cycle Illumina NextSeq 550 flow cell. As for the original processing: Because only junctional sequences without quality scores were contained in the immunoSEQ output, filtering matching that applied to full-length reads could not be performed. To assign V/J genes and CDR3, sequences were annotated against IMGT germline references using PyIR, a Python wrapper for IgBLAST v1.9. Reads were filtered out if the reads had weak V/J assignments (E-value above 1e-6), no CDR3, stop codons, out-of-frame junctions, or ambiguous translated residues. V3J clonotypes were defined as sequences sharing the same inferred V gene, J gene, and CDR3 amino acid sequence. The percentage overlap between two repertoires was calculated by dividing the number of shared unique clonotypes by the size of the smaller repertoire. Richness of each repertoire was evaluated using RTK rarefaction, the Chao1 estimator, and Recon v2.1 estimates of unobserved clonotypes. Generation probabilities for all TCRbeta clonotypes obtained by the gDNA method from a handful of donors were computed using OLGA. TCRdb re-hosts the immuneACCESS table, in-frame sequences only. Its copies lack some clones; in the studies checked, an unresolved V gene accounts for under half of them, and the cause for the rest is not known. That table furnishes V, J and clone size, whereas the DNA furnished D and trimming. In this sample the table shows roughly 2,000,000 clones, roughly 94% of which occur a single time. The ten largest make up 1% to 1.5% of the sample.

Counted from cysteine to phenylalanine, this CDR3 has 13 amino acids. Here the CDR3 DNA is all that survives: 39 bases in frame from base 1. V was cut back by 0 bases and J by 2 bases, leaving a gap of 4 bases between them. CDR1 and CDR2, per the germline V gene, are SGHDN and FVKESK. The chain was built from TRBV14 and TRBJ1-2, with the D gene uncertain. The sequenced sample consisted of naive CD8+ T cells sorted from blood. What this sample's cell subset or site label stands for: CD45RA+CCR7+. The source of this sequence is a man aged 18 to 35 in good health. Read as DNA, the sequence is TGTGCCAGCAGCCAAGACCTGAACTATGGCTACACCTTC. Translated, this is CASSQDLNYGYTF. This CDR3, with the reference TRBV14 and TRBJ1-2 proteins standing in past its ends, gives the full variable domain EAGVTQFPSHSVIEKGQTVTLRCDPISGHDNLYWYRRVMGKEIKFLLHFVKESKQDESGMPNNRFLAERTGGTYSTLKVQPAELEDSGVYFCASSQDLNYGYTFGSGTRLTVV.